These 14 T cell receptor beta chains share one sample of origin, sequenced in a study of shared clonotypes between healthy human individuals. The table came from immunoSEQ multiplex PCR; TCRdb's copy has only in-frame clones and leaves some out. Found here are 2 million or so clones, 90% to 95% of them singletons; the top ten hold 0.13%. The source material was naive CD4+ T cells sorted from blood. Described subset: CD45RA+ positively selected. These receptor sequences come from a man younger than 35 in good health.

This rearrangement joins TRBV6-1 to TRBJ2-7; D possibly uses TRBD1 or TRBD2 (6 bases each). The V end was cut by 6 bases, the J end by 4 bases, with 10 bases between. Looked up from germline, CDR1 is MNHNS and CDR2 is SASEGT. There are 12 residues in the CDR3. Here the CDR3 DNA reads TGTGCCAGCAGAGTAGGGGGGTACGAGCAGTACTTC. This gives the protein CASRVGGYEQYF.

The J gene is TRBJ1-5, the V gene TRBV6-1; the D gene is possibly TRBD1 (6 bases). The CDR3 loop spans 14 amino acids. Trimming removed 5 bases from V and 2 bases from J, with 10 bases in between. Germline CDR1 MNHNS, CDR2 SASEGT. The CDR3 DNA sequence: TGTGCCAGCAGTAAGGGGGAGCGCAATCAGCCCCAGCATTTT. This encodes CASSKGERNQPQHF.

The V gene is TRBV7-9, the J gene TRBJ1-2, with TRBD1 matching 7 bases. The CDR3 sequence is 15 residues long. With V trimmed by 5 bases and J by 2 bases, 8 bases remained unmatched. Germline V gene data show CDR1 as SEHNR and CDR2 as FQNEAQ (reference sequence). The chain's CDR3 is CASSITGVQNYGYTF. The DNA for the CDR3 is TGTGCCAGCAGCATTACAGGGGTGCAGAACTATGGCTACACCTTC. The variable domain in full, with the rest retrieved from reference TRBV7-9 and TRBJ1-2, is DTGVSQNPRHKITKRGQNVTFRCDPISEHNRLYWYRQTLGQGPEFLTYFQNEAQLEKSRLLSDRFSAERPKGSFSTLEIQRTEQGDSAMYLCASSITGVQNYGYTFGSGTRLTVV.

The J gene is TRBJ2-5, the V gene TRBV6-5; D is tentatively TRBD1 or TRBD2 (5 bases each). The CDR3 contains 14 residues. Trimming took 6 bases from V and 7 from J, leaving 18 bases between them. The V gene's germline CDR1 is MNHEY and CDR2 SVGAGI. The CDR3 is CASSSTLVGGTQYF. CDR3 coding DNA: TGTGCCAGCAGCTCGACCCTGGTTGGGGGGACCCAGTACTTC.

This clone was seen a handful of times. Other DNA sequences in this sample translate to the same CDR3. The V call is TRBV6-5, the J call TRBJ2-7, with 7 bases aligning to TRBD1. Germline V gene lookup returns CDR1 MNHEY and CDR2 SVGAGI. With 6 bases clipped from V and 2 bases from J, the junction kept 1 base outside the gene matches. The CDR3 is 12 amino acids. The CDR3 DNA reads TGTGCCAGCAGGGACAGGACCTACGAGCAGTACTTC. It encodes CASRDRTYEQYF.

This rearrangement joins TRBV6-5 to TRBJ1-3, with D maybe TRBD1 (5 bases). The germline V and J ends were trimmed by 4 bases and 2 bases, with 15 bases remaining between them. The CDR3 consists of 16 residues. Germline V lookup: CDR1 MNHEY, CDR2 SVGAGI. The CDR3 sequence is CASSSRGDAAGNTIYF. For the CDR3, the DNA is TGTGCCAGCAGTTCTCGGGGGGACGCTGCTGGAAACACCATATATTTT.

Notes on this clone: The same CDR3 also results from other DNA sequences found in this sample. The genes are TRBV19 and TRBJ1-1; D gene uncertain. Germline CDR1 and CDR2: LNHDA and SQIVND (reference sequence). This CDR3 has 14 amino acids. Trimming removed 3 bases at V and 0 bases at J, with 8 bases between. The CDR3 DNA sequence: TGTGCCAGTAGTATGGGAACTATGAACACTGAAGCTTTCTTT. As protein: CASSMGTMNTEAFF.

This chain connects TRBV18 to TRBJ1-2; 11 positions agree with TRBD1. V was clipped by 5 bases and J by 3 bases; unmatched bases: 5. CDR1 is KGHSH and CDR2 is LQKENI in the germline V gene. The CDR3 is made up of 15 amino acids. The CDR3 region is CASSYRTGGDYGYTF. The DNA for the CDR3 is TGTGCCAGCTCATACCGGACAGGGGGCGACTATGGCTACACCTTC.

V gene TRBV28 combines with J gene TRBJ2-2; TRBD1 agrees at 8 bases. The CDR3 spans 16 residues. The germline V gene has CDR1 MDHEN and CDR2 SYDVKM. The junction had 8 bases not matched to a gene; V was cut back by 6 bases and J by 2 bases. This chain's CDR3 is CASSETGQGNTGELFF. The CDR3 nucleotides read TGTGCCAGCAGCGAAACCGGACAGGGTAACACCGGGGAGCTGTTTTTT.

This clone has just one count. Here the CDR3 reads CVAGRRETQYF. The CDR3 nucleotides are TGTGTTGCGGGTAGGAGGGAGACCCAGTACTTC. The rearrangement joins TRBV28 to TRBJ2-5, with D possibly being TRBD2 (5 bases). The germline V gene has CDR1 MDHEN and CDR2 SYDVKM. The CDR3 loop spans 11 amino acids.

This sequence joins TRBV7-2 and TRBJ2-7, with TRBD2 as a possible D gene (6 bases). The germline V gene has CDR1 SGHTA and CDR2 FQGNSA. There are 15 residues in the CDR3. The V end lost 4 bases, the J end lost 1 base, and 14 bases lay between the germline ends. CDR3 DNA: TGTGCCAGCAGCTCTGGGGCTAGCGCTTCCTACGAGCAGTACTTC. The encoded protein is CASSSGASASYEQYF.

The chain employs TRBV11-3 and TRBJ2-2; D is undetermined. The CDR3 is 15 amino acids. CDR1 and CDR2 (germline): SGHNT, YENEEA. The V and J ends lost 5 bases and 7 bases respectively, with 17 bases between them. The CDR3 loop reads CASSMTGTSGGELFF. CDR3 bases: TGTGCCAGCAGCATGACCGGAACTTCGGGCGGGGAGCTGTTTTTT.

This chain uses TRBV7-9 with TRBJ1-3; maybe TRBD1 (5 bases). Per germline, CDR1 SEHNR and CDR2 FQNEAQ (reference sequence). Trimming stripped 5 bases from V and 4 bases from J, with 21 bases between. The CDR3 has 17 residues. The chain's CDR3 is CASSIGPRGARGNTIYF. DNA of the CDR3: TGTGCCAGCAGCATAGGCCCACGAGGGGCTCGAGGAAACACCATATATTTT.

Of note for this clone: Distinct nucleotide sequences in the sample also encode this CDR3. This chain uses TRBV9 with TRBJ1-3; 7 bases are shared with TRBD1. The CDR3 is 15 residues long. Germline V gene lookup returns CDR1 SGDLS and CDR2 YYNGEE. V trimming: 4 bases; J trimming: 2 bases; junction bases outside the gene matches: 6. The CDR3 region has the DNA TGTGCCAGCAGCCCCCAGGGGGGGGCTGGAAACACCATATATTTT. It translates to CASSPQGGAGNTIYF.